One sample yielded the 8 T cell receptor beta chains listed below, sequenced in a study of graft-versus-host responses after intestinal transplantation. For these TCRs, the target antigens are not known. The repertoire was sequenced with immunoSEQ multiplex PCR; TCRdb's copy has only in-frame clones and lacks some. The sample records 90,000 to 120,000 clones, about 90% being singletons. This specimen was unstimulated CD4+ T cells sorted from spleen or lymph node cells, taken before intestinal transplant. The origin of the receptors is a human donor who received an intestinal transplant.

V gene TRBV6-1 combines with J gene TRBJ2-3; D possibly corresponds to TRBD1 (5 bases). The V and J ends lost 3 bases and 11 bases respectively, with 12 bases between them. This CDR3 comprises 12 residues. The germline CDR1 and CDR2 sequences are MNHNS and SASEGT. Written as DNA, the CDR3 is TGTGCCAGCAGTGAGGCAGGGATTGAGCAGTATTTT. Its translation is CASSEAGIEQYF.

V is TRBV20-1 and J is TRBJ2-1; no firm D call. The CDR3 is 11 residues long. The V gene's germline CDR1 is DFQATT and CDR2 SNEGSKA (reference sequence). The V and J ends lost 3 bases and 9 bases respectively, with 9 bases between them. CDR3 nucleotides: TGCAGTGCTAGGGTCGCAGGTGAGCAGTTCTTC. Its translation is CSARVAGEQFF.

J is TRBJ2-7 and V is TRBV2, with TRBD1 identical over 10 bases. Unmatched junction bases numbered 6, after V lost 6 bases and J lost 4 bases. Germline loops: CDR1 SNHLY, CDR2 FYNNEI. The CDR3 is 14 residues long. The CDR3 DNA follows: TGTGCCAGCAGGGGGGACAGGGGAGGATACGAGCAGTACTTC. This sequence encodes CASRGDRGGYEQYF.

The chain couples TRBV4-1 to TRBJ2-7; D is unclear. V shed 4 bases and J shed 3 bases, with 13 bases lying between them. Germline lookup yields CDR1 MGHRA and CDR2 YSYEKL. This CDR3 has 14 amino acids. The CDR3 DNA reads as TGCGCCAGCAGCCTATCCGGAAAGAACTACGAGCAGTACTTC. Its protein product is CASSLSGKNYEQYF.

Concerning this clone: This sample also contains other DNA sequences that code for the same CDR3. This chain uses TRBV21-1 with TRBJ2-7; the D call TRBD1 from the table was never checked on the DNA. TRBV21-1 is given as a pseudogene. CDR3 length: 21 amino acids. DNA for the CDR3: TGTGCCAGCCTGAACTGGACAGAAGTTGGCCACCCCCTGAGCTGCGGCTACGAGCAGTACTTC. As protein: CASLNWTEVGHPLSCGYEQYF.

The gene calls are TRBV28 and TRBJ2-7; possible D gene TRBD1, 5 bases. V was pared by 2 bases and J by 7 bases, with 15 bases between. Germline lookup yields CDR1 MDHEN and CDR2 SYDVKM. This CDR3 has 14 amino acids. CDR3 bases: TGTGCCAGCAGTTTAGGGGCGCACGACTCGGAGCAGTACTTC. Protein product: CASSLGAHDSEQYF.

The chain recombines TRBV2 with TRBJ2-5; 10 bases fit TRBD1. The CDR3 has 14 residues. Germline CDR1 is SNHLY and CDR2 is FYNNEI. V shed 4 bases, J shed 3 bases, and the junction held 2 bases outside the gene matches. CDR3: CASSAGTGEETQYF. CDR3 sequence (DNA): TGTGCCAGCAGTGCAGGGACAGGGGAAGAGACCCAGTACTTC.

This clone occurred a few times. The V and J genes are TRBV6-5 and TRBJ1-1; the D is unclear. Germline loops: CDR1 MNHEY, CDR2 SVGAGI. V was trimmed by 6 bases and J by 1 base, leaving 15 bases between them. This CDR3 spans 15 amino acids. The CDR3 loop reads CASRGRWVGNTEAFF. The CDR3 DNA reads as TGTGCCAGCAGGGGAAGGTGGGTGGGGAACACTGAAGCTTTCTTT.